This TCR beta chain emerged from a study of blood T cells in healthy people across ages. Findings of the study overall: With unsorted PBMCs, a conclusive comparison of naive versus antigen-experienced cells was not possible. Donors of long life had a larger count of naive CD4+ cells and greater diversity than aged donors.

For this clonotype: The antigen is undetermined.

This CDR3 spans 12 amino acids. The V gene's germline CDR1 is MDHEN and CDR2 SYDVKM. Trimming took off 7 bases at V and 15 bases at J, with 19 bases between the two ends. It was approximately 10 milliliters of peripheral blood that were drawn from each donor. Whenever a sample was processed, at least 6.5 million PBMCs were isolated. A second PCR of about 6 to 11 cycles used a sample-barcoded 5' primer and a J-beta primer mix. Via MiXCR, TCRdb re-called the 5' RACE reads, giving one row per CDR3 protein. Among some 710,000 distinct CDR3 sequences listed, 35% to 50% were seen once. The specimen sequenced was blood. V is TRBV28 and J is TRBJ2-4; TRBD2 might be the D (5 bases). The sequence was collected from a man older than 75 in good health. CDR3 DNA sequence: TGTGCCAGCACCACCCGGGGATCCATTGGGTACTTC. Translation: CASTTRGSIGYF.